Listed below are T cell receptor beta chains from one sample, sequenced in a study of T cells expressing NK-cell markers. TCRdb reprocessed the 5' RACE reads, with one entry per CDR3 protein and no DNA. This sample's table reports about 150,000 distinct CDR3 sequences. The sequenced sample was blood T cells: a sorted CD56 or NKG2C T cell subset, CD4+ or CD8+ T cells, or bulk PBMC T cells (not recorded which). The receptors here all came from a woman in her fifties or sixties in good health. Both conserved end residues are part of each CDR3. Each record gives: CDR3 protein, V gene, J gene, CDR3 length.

CASSYSSGALFF	TRBV6-5	TRBJ2-2	12
CATSEPGMNEKLFF	TRBV24-1	TRBJ1-4	14
CASSDGLSVSSYEQYF	TRBV6-1	TRBJ2-7	16
CASSLEVPNTEAFF	TRBV28	TRBJ1-1	14
CSAPQLAGVIDTQYF	TRBV20-1	TRBJ2-3	15
CASSLKTTTRYNEQFF	TRBV28	TRBJ2-1	16
CATGDGTYGPQHF	TRBV24-1	TRBJ1-5	13
CATSDFGGTGELFF	TRBV24-1	TRBJ2-2	14
CASSQGLAGELEQFF	TRBV11-2	TRBJ2-1	15
CASTPPTRGLTYNEQFF	TRBV5-6	TRBJ2-1	17
CSARDPLSWQYF	TRBV20-1	TRBJ2-3	12
CSARDRSGPYNEQFF	TRBV20-1	TRBJ2-1	15
CAGGGDASTDMQYF	TRBV7-9	TRBJ2-3	14
CASRSDRNTEAFF	TRBV7-8	TRBJ1-1	13
CASSPWERNTEAFF	TRBV7-6	TRBJ1-1	14
CATSGILGQENEKLFF	TRBV15	TRBJ1-4	16
CASSRRQGSYNEQFF	TRBV7-8	TRBJ2-1	15
CASSQGLAGVYEQFF	TRBV4-1	TRBJ2-1	15
CASSLRGERGDTQYF	TRBV7-9	TRBJ2-3	15
CASSGWGGLAGANEQFF	TRBV5-6	TRBJ2-1	17
CASSVGGGRYEQYF	TRBV9	TRBJ2-7	14
CASSLALITSAYHNEQFF	TRBV7-8	TRBJ2-1	18
CASSFRGADEQYF	TRBV13	TRBJ2-7	13
CATSPHGGTSTDTQYF	TRBV15	TRBJ2-3	16
CASSLAQGLANEQFF	TRBV7-9	TRBJ2-1	15
CASSPNWEETQYF	TRBV5-1	TRBJ2-5	13
CASSLFQALNTEAFF	TRBV7-2	TRBJ1-1	15
CASSTPRTDTQYF	TRBV7-9	TRBJ2-3	13
CATSRDGEKTDTQYF	TRBV15	TRBJ2-3	15
CSVALSWSYNEQFF	TRBV29-1	TRBJ2-1	14
CASSYEGGANTEAFF	TRBV5-1	TRBJ1-1	15
CASSIRGAAGDKGTDTQYF	TRBV13	TRBJ2-3	19